A single sample is the source of the 30 T cell receptor beta chains below, sequenced in a study of beta chain features in type 1 diabetes. Reverse transcription of all isolated RNA meant that expressed TCRB transcripts were sequenced. Using immunoSEQ multiplex PCR, the repertoire was profiled, and TCRdb retains in-frame clones only, with some absent. The repertoire holds hundreds of thousands of clones, with roughly a sixth as singletons. Sequenced input: naive CD4+ T cells from blood. The receptors here all came from a woman between 18 and 29 years old in good health.

The J gene is TRBJ1-2, the V gene TRBV19; weak D call: TRBD1 (5 bases). With 0 bases removed from V and 4 bases from J, the gap between germline ends came to 12 bases. This CDR3 comprises 15 residues. Germline V gene lookup returns CDR1 LNHDA and CDR2 SQIVND (reference sequence). The CDR3 spells CASSIDLLGPYGYTF. CDR3 nucleotides: TGTGCCAGTAGTATAGATCTCCTGGGACCCTATGGCTACACCTTC.

The gene calls are TRBV27 and TRBJ2-1; 9 bases agree with TRBD2. The CDR3 sequence is 15 residues long. Trimming removed 6 bases from V and 3 bases from J; junction bases left unmatched: 6. CDR1 and CDR2 (germline): MNHEY, SMNVEV (reference sequence). DNA of the CDR3: TGTGCCAGCAGCCGCGGGACTAGCCGCTACAATGAGCAGTTCTTC. Encoded protein: CASSRGTSRYNEQFF.

Remarks on this clone: This sample also contains other DNA sequences that code for the same CDR3. The chain is built from TRBV9 and TRBJ2-1; the match to TRBD2 covers 7 bases. CDR1 is SGDLS and CDR2 is YYNGEE in the germline V gene. This CDR3 has 15 amino acids. V trimming: 0 bases; J trimming: 4 bases; junction bases outside the gene matches: 4. The CDR3, as DNA: TGTGCCAGCAGCGTAGGACTAGCTTCGTACAATGAGCAGTTCTTC. Its protein product is CASSVGLASYNEQFF. Based on the CDR3 plus reference TRBV9 and TRBJ2-1, the full variable domain is DSGVTQTPKHLITATGQRVTLRCSPRSGDLSVYWYQQSLDQGLQFLIQYYNGEERAKGNILERFSAQQFPDLHSELNLSSLELGDSALYFCASSVGLASYNEQFFGPGTRLTVL.

V gene TRBV11-2 combines with J gene TRBJ2-3; 8 nucleotides match TRBD2. The CDR3 extends over 16 amino acids. From germline, CDR1 is SGHAT and CDR2 FQNNGV. Trimming cost V 5 bases and J 2 bases; bases outside gene matches: 9. The CDR3 spells CASSTPFGLATDTQYF. CDR3 DNA: TGTGCCAGCAGCACGCCTTTTGGACTAGCCACAGATACGCAGTATTTT.

This chain joins TRBV5-1 and TRBJ1-4; D unresolved. Trimming took 0 bases from V and 4 from J, leaving 10 bases between them. CDR3 length: 15 amino acids. Per germline, CDR1 SGHRS and CDR2 YFSETQ. The CDR3 region has the DNA TGCGCCAGCAGCTTGGCTAACCAGAATAATGAAAAACTGTTTTTT. It translates to CASSLANQNNEKLFF.

The gene calls are TRBV28 and TRBJ2-1, with TRBD2 identical over 7 bases. This CDR3 has 14 amino acids. V lost 9 bases to trimming and J lost 3 bases; unmatched junction nucleotides: 8. Germline assignment: CDR1 MDHEN and CDR2 SYDVKM. The CDR3 protein is CASRTQRGYNEQFF. CDR3 DNA sequence: TGTGCCAGTCGAACGCAGCGGGGCTACAATGAGCAGTTCTTC.

The chain is built from TRBV18 and TRBJ2-7; no reliable D call. In germline, CDR1 is KGHSH, CDR2 LQKENI. The CDR3 length is 17 residues. Trimming removed 1 base at V and 0 bases at J, with 16 bases between. In nucleotides, the CDR3 is TGTGCCAGCTCACCACGGTTGGGATTGGGCCCCTCCTACGAGCAGTACTTC. Translating it yields CASSPRLGLGPSYEQYF.

This clone was detected only a few times. The rearrangement links TRBV9 to TRBJ2-2; D remains unclear. CDR3 size: 15 residues. The V and J ends lost 0 bases and 1 base respectively, with 7 bases between them. Germline V lookup: CDR1 SGDLS, CDR2 YYNGEE. The CDR3 DNA sequence: TGTGCCAGCAGCGTAGGAACAGAGAACACCGGGGAGCTGTTTTTT. Its protein product is CASSVGTENTGELFF. The entire variable domain, with the rest obtained from reference TRBV9 and TRBJ2-2, is as follows: DSGVTQTPKHLITATGQRVTLRCSPRSGDLSVYWYQQSLDQGLQFLIQYYNGEERAKGNILERFSAQQFPDLHSELNLSSLELGDSALYFCASSVGTENTGELFFGEGSRLTVL.

This clone was seen a few times. This sequence joins TRBV7-8 and TRBJ2-4; unclear D gene. The CDR3 totals 14 residues. Trimming took off 5 bases at V and 0 bases at J, with 8 bases between the two ends. Germline V gives CDR1 SGHVS, CDR2 FQNEAQ. CDR3 bases: TGTGCCAGCAGCCCCCGTCGAGCCAAAAACATTCAGTACTTC. As protein: CASSPRRAKNIQYF.

The V gene is TRBV4-3, the J gene TRBJ2-7; 7 bases agree with TRBD1. The CDR3 length is 14 residues. The V gene's germline CDR1 is LGHNA and CDR2 YSLEER. Losses at the gene ends were 0 bases for V and 3 bases for J; bases not matched to a gene: 2. The CDR3 loop is CASSQETGVYEQYF. The CDR3 DNA reads as TGCGCCAGCAGCCAAGAAACAGGGGTCTACGAGCAGTACTTC.

This clone has more than one count but fewer than ten. J is TRBJ1-2 and V is TRBV9; TRBD1 matches at 9 bases. The V gene's germline CDR1 is SGDLS and CDR2 YYNGEE. The CDR3 runs to 15 residues. V lost 2 bases, J lost 3 bases, and 5 bases stayed unmatched. The CDR3 loop is CASSVGQGLDYGYTF. CDR3 nucleotide sequence: TGTGCCAGCAGCGTCGGACAGGGGCTGGACTATGGCTACACCTTC.

This clone came up a few times. The chain joins TRBV4-2 to TRBJ2-1; TRBD1 is a possible D gene (6 bases). V lost 2 bases and J 0 bases, leaving 20 bases between the germline ends. CDR1 is LGHNA, CDR2 YNFKEQ, per germline. The CDR3 runs to 19 residues. Here the CDR3 reads CASSQRGSPSVSSYNEQFF. In nucleotides, the CDR3 is TGTGCCAGCAGCCAAAGGGGGAGCCCAAGCGTAAGCTCCTACAATGAGCAGTTCTTC.

The V call is TRBV9, the J call TRBJ2-3, with TRBD1 matching over 7 bases. Germline-derived CDR1 and CDR2 are SGDLS and YYNGEE. The V gene end was trimmed by 3 bases and the J gene end by 7 bases; junction bases not matched to a gene: 17. This CDR3 comprises 17 residues. The CDR3 nucleotides are TGTGCCAGCAGCGCAGATCAAACCGGGACAGTGGGAAATACGCAGTATTTT. Protein sequence: CASSADQTGTVGNTQYF.

This chain connects TRBV27 to TRBJ2-1; TRBD2 agrees at 9 bases. Trimming removed 5 bases from V and 0 bases from J; junction bases left unmatched: 5. The CDR3 has 16 residues. The germline V gene encodes CDR1 MNHEY and CDR2 SMNVEV (reference sequence). In nucleotides, the CDR3 is TGTGCCAGCAGTACGTATAGCGGGGGCTCCTACAATGAGCAGTTCTTC. It yields the protein CASSTYSGGSYNEQFF.

The rearrangement joins TRBV7-9 to TRBJ2-5; 11 positions match TRBD2. The CDR3 sequence is 14 residues long. From germline, CDR1 is SEHNR and CDR2 FQNEAQ (reference sequence). V shed 5 bases and J 4 bases; nucleotides not matched to a gene: 3. The CDR3 is CASSRGLAVETQYF. Written as DNA, the CDR3 is TGTGCCAGCAGCCGGGGACTAGCGGTAGAGACCCAGTACTTC.

Here the CDR3 reads CASSLFLGSYNEQFF. Written as DNA, the CDR3 is TGTGCCAGCAGCTTATTTTTAGGGTCTTACAATGAGCAGTTCTTC. The V call is TRBV7-2, the J call TRBJ2-1; D remains unclear. The CDR3 runs 15 residues. Trimming stripped 2 bases from V and 4 bases from J, with 12 bases between. The germline gives CDR1 SGHTA, CDR2 FQGNSA. The full variable domain, completed using reference TRBV7-2 and TRBJ2-1, is GAGVSQSPSNKVTEKGKDVELRCDPISGHTALYWYRQSLGQGLEFLIYFQGNSAPDKSGLPSDRFSAERTGGSVSTLTIQRTQQEDSAVYLCASSLFLGSYNEQFFGPGTRLTVL.

This clone was seen only a few times. The chain recombines TRBV9 with TRBJ2-1, with 9 bases fitting TRBD1. The CDR3 loop spans 17 amino acids. V dropped 6 bases and J dropped 3; count of bases not matched to a gene: 13. Germline V lookup: CDR1 SGDLS, CDR2 YYNGEE. The CDR3 loop is CASNRDRDFIIYNEQFF. In DNA, the CDR3 is TGTGCCAGCAACCGGGACAGGGATTTTATCATCTACAATGAGCAGTTCTTC.

This clone was recorded a few times. The chain couples TRBV6-1 to TRBJ2-3; 9 nucleotides line up with TRBD2. Germline loops: CDR1 MNHNS, CDR2 SASEGT. The CDR3 is 14 amino acids. V lost 11 bases and J lost 4; bases outside the gene matches: 10. The DNA for the CDR3 is TGTGCCCTTACGGCTAGCGGGAACGCAGATACGCAGTATTTT. This codes for CALTASGNADTQYF.

The rearrangement uses TRBV18 and TRBJ1-1; D remains ambiguous. CDR1 and CDR2 from the germline V gene are KGHSH and LQKENI. With 3 bases removed from V and 7 bases from J, the gap between germline ends came to 15 bases. CDR3 length: 14 residues. The CDR3 reads CASSPLGLESEAFF. In nucleotides, the CDR3 is TGTGCCAGCTCACCGCTAGGTCTGGAGAGTGAAGCTTTCTTT.

The chain has TRBV28 and TRBJ1-1, with D unresolved. Trimming removed 5 bases from V and 1 base from J, with 8 bases in between. The CDR3 length is 13 residues. CDR1 is MDHEN, CDR2 SYDVKM, per germline. Written as DNA, the CDR3 is TGTGCCAGCAGTCACCAGAGGAACACTGAAGCTTTCTTT. It encodes CASSHQRNTEAFF.

This clone occurred a few times. The chain uses TRBV6-6 and TRBJ1-1; possibly TRBD1 for D (5 bases). The CDR3 extends over 14 amino acids. V dropped 0 bases and J dropped 4 bases, with 9 bases sitting between them. Germline CDR1 and CDR2: MNHNY and SVGAGI (reference sequence). The CDR3 nucleotides read TGTGCCAGCAGTTACTCCCAGGGTGGCACTGAAGCTTTCTTT. Amino acid sequence: CASSYSQGGTEAFF.

A few counts support this clone. The V and J genes are TRBV7-3 and TRBJ2-1; the D gene could be TRBD1 or TRBD2 (6 bases each). CDR1 is SGHTA, CDR2 FQGTGA, per germline. V was clipped by 5 bases and J by 9 bases, with 17 bases between them. The CDR3 has 14 amino acids. CDR3 bases: TGTGCCAGCAGCCTACAAACAGGGAGGAGTGAGCAGTTCTTC. This gives the protein CASSLQTGRSEQFF.

The count of this clone is one. Other DNA sequences in the sample encode the same CDR3. This sequence joins TRBV15 and TRBJ2-7; possible D gene TRBD1, 6 bases. V was trimmed by 0 bases and J by 4 bases, leaving 7 bases between them. Germline V gives CDR1 LNHNV, CDR2 YYDKDF (reference sequence). This CDR3 has 13 amino acids. In DNA, the CDR3 is TGTGCCACCAGCAGAGACCAGGGGTACGAGCAGTACTTC. It translates to CATSRDQGYEQYF.

This chain uses TRBV5-1 with TRBJ2-7; tentatively, D is TRBD1 (5 bases). Trimming cost V 4 bases and J 2 bases, with 16 bases left between them. Germline values: CDR1 SGHRS, CDR2 YFSETQ. There are 15 residues in the CDR3. CDR3 bases: TGCGCCAGCAGCAGCTTTCCCACGGACACCTACGAGCAGTACTTC. Protein sequence: CASSSFPTDTYEQYF.

The sample holds a few counts of this clone. The V call is TRBV28, the J call TRBJ2-6, with unresolved D. This CDR3 is 17 amino acids long. Germline V gives CDR1 MDHEN, CDR2 SYDVKM. V was shortened by 6 bases and J by 1 base, with 16 bases between the two germline ends. The CDR3 DNA sequence: TGTGCCAGCAGCCCTGGACGTAGGAGATCTGGGGCCAACGTCCTGACTTTC. Its translation is CASSPGRRRSGANVLTF.

This clone was found a few times. V is TRBV28 and J is TRBJ1-1; D not certain. The CDR3 runs 15 residues. CDR1 and CDR2 from the germline V gene are MDHEN and SYDVKM. Trimming removed 6 bases from V and 0 bases from J, with 14 bases in between. CDR3 bases: TGTGCCAGCAGAAAACCGATGGCCTTGAACACTGAAGCTTTCTTT. This gives the protein CASRKPMALNTEAFF.

This clone was counted a few times. The V gene is TRBV11-1, the J gene TRBJ2-2; possible D gene TRBD1, 5 bases. The CDR3 is made up of 14 amino acids. The germline V gene encodes CDR1 SGHAT and CDR2 FQDESV (reference sequence). Trimming cost V 1 base and J 4 bases, with 7 bases left between them. In DNA, the CDR3 is TGTGCCAGCAGCTTAGGGACATTCACCGGGGAGCTGTTTTTT. Translated, it gives CASSLGTFTGELFF. The full variable domain, completed using reference TRBV11-1 and TRBJ2-2, is EAEVAQSPRYKITEKSQAVAFWCDPISGHATLYWYRQILGQGPELLVQFQDESVVDDSQLPKDRFSAERLKGVDSTLKIQPAELGDSAMYLCASSLGTFTGELFFGEGSRLTVL.

The rearrangement links TRBV5-6 to TRBJ2-5, with TRBD1 matching 9 bases. The CDR3 is made up of 14 amino acids. Trimming took 3 bases from V and 5 from J; bases not matched to a gene: 5. CDR1 is SGHDT and CDR2 is YYEEEE in the germline V gene. The CDR3 nucleotides are TGTGCCAGCAGCTGGGGACAGGGTTGGGAGACCCAGTACTTC. Its translation: CASSWGQGWETQYF.

This clone was detected a few times. The chain links TRBV4-3 to TRBJ2-7; D is possibly TRBD2 (6 bases). The CDR3 loop spans 14 amino acids. Germline CDR1 LGHNA, CDR2 YSLEER. The germline V and J ends were trimmed by 1 base and 7 bases, with 14 bases remaining between them. The CDR3 spells CASSQGLGLGEQYF. The CDR3 DNA sequence: TGCGCCAGCAGCCAAGGTTTGGGACTTGGGGAGCAGTACTTC.

The chain couples TRBV28 to TRBJ1-2; D is perhaps TRBD1 (6 bases). The CDR3 sequence is 12 residues long. Germline-derived CDR1 and CDR2 are MDHEN and SYDVKM. V dropped 6 bases and J dropped 7 bases, with 12 bases sitting between them. The CDR3 DNA sequence: TGTGCCAGCAGCCGGACAGTGGGTGGCTACACCTTC. This gives the protein CASSRTVGGYTF.